These 31 T cell receptor beta chains originate from one sample sequenced in a study of blood T cells in healthy people across ages. Primed by a sample-barcoded 5' primer and a J-beta primer mix, a second PCR proceeded for about 7 to 12 cycles. TCRdb fed the 5' RACE reads into MiXCR, producing one record per CDR3 protein. Among some 1.7 million distinct CDR3 sequences listed, about 30% were seen once. Sequencing was performed on blood. The receptors derive from a woman aged 25 to 39 in good health.

This clonotype was counted only a few times. The J gene is TRBJ1-5, the V gene TRBV20-1; D unresolved. V lost 3 bases to trimming and J lost 5 bases, with 17 bases between them. Germline values: CDR1 DFQATT, CDR2 SNEGSKA (reference sequence). The CDR3 consists of 15 residues. CDR3 nucleotides: TGCAGTGCTAGCGCGGAGGCAGTACCCCATCAGCCCCAGCATTTT. Translation gives CSASAEAVPHQPQHF.

The chain joins TRBV20-1 to TRBJ2-7; TRBD2 matches at 9 bases. Germline V gene data show CDR1 as DFQATT and CDR2 as SNEGSKA (reference sequence). J was trimmed by 3 bases and V by 3 bases; bases with no gene match: 6. This CDR3 has 14 residues. CDR3 amino acids: CSASERGVSYEQYF. The CDR3 nucleotides read TGCAGTGCTAGTGAGCGGGGGGTTAGCTACGAGCAGTACTTC.

V usage is TRBV7-8 and J usage is TRBJ2-6, with D hard to call. Per the germline V gene, CDR1 is SGHVS and CDR2 is FQNEAQ. V lost 6 bases to trimming and J lost 0 bases, with 12 bases between them. The CDR3 covers 16 residues. The CDR3 DNA reads TGTGCCAGCAGACAGCGACCGAACTCTGGGGCCAACGTCCTGACTTTC. This gives the protein CASRQRPNSGANVLTF.

As for this clonotype: This likely comes from a read error, as the CDR3 has no conserved phenylalanine or tryptophan at its end. The genes are TRBV27 and TRBJ2-7; no clear D. CDR1 is MNHEY and CDR2 is SMNVEV in the germline V gene (reference sequence). This CDR3 has 13 amino acids. V lost 2 bases, J lost 3 bases, and 8 bases lay in between. The CDR3 nucleotides are TGTGCCAGCAGTTTAGGACGGAACTACGAGCAGTACTCC. Its translation is CASSLGRNYEQYS.

Concerning this clonotype itself: At one boundary the junction diverges from the germline segment, which might be a read error. The J gene is TRBJ2-7, the V gene TRBV7-8, with no clear D. This CDR3 spans 16 amino acids. CDR1 is SGHVS, CDR2 FQNEAQ, per germline. CDR3 in DNA: TGTGCCCGCAGTTTAGGGCTGGGCGACACCTCCTACGAGCAGTACTTC. Encoded protein: CARSLGLGDTSYEQYF.

The gene calls are TRBV12-5 and TRBJ2-1, with unresolved D. The CDR3 is made up of 15 amino acids. Germline-derived CDR1 and CDR2 are LGHNT and FRNRAP. Trimming took off 0 bases at V and 3 bases at J, with 9 bases between the two ends. This CDR3 reads CASGLVPSFYNEQFF. In DNA, the CDR3 is TGTGCTAGTGGTTTGGTACCTAGTTTCTACAATGAGCAGTTCTTC. Complete variable domain (other parts from reference TRBV12-5 and TRBJ2-1): DARVTQTPRHKVTEMGQEVTMRCQPILGHNTVFWYRQTMMQGLELLAYFRNRAPLDDSGMPKDRFSAEMPDATLATLKIQPSEPRDSAVYFCASGLVPSFYNEQFFGPGTRLTVL.

This clonotype appeared once. The chain carries TRBV5-1 and TRBJ1-1, with TRBD1 identical over 7 bases. The junction had 8 bases not matched to a gene; V was cut back by 3 bases and J by 3 bases. Germline CDR1 and CDR2: SGHRS and YFSETQ. The CDR3 totals 15 residues. The CDR3 region is CASSWGDREDTEAFF. The CDR3 DNA is TGCGCCAGCAGCTGGGGCGACAGGGAAGACACTGAAGCTTTCTTT.

The V gene is TRBV30, the J gene TRBJ2-1; D is perhaps TRBD1 (5 bases). Germline-derived CDR1 and CDR2 are GTSNPN and SVGIG (reference sequence). V was pared by 1 base and J by 12 bases, with 13 bases between. The CDR3 contains 12 residues. The CDR3 spells CAWSDYGQRQFF. CDR3 DNA sequence: TGTGCCTGGAGTGACTACGGACAACGGCAGTTCTTC.

A few counts support this clonotype. The chain uses TRBV10-1 and TRBJ2-5; tentative D call: TRBD1 (6 bases). CDR3 length: 13 amino acids. V was clipped by 2 bases and J by 11 bases, with 15 bases between them. From germline, CDR1 is WNHNN and CDR2 SYGVQD (reference sequence). Written as DNA, the CDR3 is TGCGCCAGCAGTGAGGCACTAGGGGGTGAGCAGTACTTC. Protein product: CASSEALGGEQYF.

This clonotype was observed a few times. The gene calls are TRBV7-9 and TRBJ2-1; D not resolved. Germline V CDR1 and CDR2: SEHNR, FQNEAQ (reference sequence). Trimming took off 0 bases at V and 7 bases at J, with 16 bases between the two ends. The CDR3 contains 16 residues. The CDR3 sequence is CASSLAPVAARNEQFF. DNA of the CDR3: TGTGCCAGCAGCTTAGCGCCCGTGGCGGCCCGTAATGAGCAGTTCTTC.

This chain links TRBV29-1 with TRBJ2-1; D unclear. The J call is in doubt because the DNA end fits TRBJ2-7 better. The CDR3 extends over 11 amino acids. Per germline, CDR1 SQVTM and CDR2 ANQGSEA. This CDR3 reads CSVARGNEQYF. The CDR3 nucleotides read TGCAGCGTTGCTAGAGGCAATGAGCAGTACTTC.

The chain uses TRBV5-1 and TRBJ2-5, with 7 bases that match TRBD2. Germline values: CDR1 SGHRS, CDR2 YFSETQ. This CDR3 is 14 amino acids long. V trimming: 7 bases; J trimming: 0 bases; junction bases outside the gene matches: 6. The CDR3 nucleotides read TGCGCCAGCTACGGCGGGAGTTACCAAGAGACCCAGTACTTC. Residues: CASYGGSYQETQYF.

In this sample, this clonotype turned up many times. The chain couples TRBV20-1 to TRBJ2-3; 7 bases are a match to TRBD1. This CDR3 contains 13 residues. The junction had 2 bases not matched to a gene; V was cut back by 4 bases and J by 1 base. Germline V gene sequence: CDR1 DFQATT, CDR2 SNEGSKA (reference sequence). The chain's CDR3 is CSATTGGTDTQYF. DNA of the CDR3: TGCAGTGCTACAACAGGGGGCACAGATACGCAGTATTTT.

The chain links TRBV20-1 to TRBJ1-5; no definite D call. Germline CDR1 DFQATT, CDR2 SNEGSKA (reference sequence). This CDR3 has 13 residues. Deletions cut 7 bases from V and 2 bases from J, with 12 bases between. In DNA form, the CDR3 reads TGCAGTGTCCCGAAGAGTGGCAATCAGCCCCAGCATTTT. Its protein is CSVPKSGNQPQHF.

About this clonotype: The junction departs from the called germline gene at one end, perhaps through a read error. The rearrangement links TRBV6-5 to TRBJ1-4; D perhaps matches TRBD1 (5 bases). Germline-derived CDR1 and CDR2 are MNHEY and SVGAGI. The CDR3 is made up of 14 amino acids. The CDR3 coding sequence is TGTGCCAGCAGTTGGACCCCCCAGGGCGAAAAACGGTTTTTT. Protein sequence: CASSWTPQGEKRFF.

The CDR3 here is CSASPPRGEQYF. The CDR3 DNA sequence: TGCAGTGCTAGCCCCCCCCGGGGCGAGCAGTACTTC. The chain is built from TRBV20-1 and TRBJ2-7; TRBD2 might be the D (5 bases). The germline V and J ends were trimmed by 3 bases and 6 bases, with 12 bases remaining between them. This CDR3 comprises 12 residues. CDR1 is DFQATT, CDR2 SNEGSKA, per germline (reference sequence).

This CDR3 reads CASTSSWVNTEAFF. CDR3 nucleotide sequence: TGTGCCAGCACCTCTTCTTGGGTGAACACTGAAGCTTTCTTT. This rearrangement joins TRBV28 to TRBJ1-1; D unresolved. Germline V CDR1 and CDR2: MDHEN, SYDVKM. The V and J ends lost 7 bases and 0 bases respectively, with 12 bases between them. CDR3 length: 14 residues. The whole variable domain, filled in from reference TRBV28 and TRBJ1-1, reads DVKVTQSSRYLVKRTGEKVFLECVQDMDHENMFWYRQDPGLGLRLIYFSYDVKMKEKGDIPEGYSVSREKKERFSLILESASTNQTSMYLCASTSSWVNTEAFFGQGTRLTVV.

As to this clonotype: This may be a read error: a much more frequent sequence differs by one nucleotide. The V gene is TRBV4-1, the J gene TRBJ2-1, with TRBD1 matching 10 bases. Germline values: CDR1 MGHRA, CDR2 YSYEKL. J lost 8 bases, V lost 5 bases, and 12 bases had no gene match. CDR3 size: 16 residues. The CDR3 sequence is CASSNKGRTGGHEQFF. CDR3 bases: TGCGCCAGCAGCAACAAGGGGAGGACAGGGGGACATGAGCAGTTCTTC.

This chain links TRBV2 with TRBJ2-1, with 10 positions matching TRBD2. The length of the CDR3 is 13 residues. V gave up 10 bases and J gave up 6 bases; unmatched junction bases: 6. From germline, CDR1 is SNHLY and CDR2 FYNNEI. The CDR3 is CATLAGVVNEQFF. CDR3 nucleotides: TGTGCCACCCTAGCGGGAGTCGTCAATGAGCAGTTCTTC.

In its sample, this clonotype was seen many times. This chain links TRBV3-1 with TRBJ2-7; D is perhaps TRBD2 (6 bases). The CDR3 runs 12 residues. Trimming left V 4 bases short and J 5 bases short, with 9 bases between. In germline, CDR1 is LGHDT, CDR2 YNNKEL (reference sequence). The CDR3 region is CASSPSGDEQYF. CDR3 DNA sequence: TGTGCCAGCAGCCCTTCGGGAGACGAGCAGTACTTC.

This chain uses TRBV20-1 with TRBJ2-5; 13 bases line up with TRBD2. Trimming took 4 bases from V and 2 from J; bases not matched to a gene: 7. Germline V gene sequence: CDR1 DFQATT, CDR2 SNEGSKA (reference sequence). This CDR3 contains 16 residues. The CDR3, as DNA: TGCAGTGCTACTCGGACTAGCGGGGGCCAACAAGAGACCCAGTACTTC. Protein: CSATRTSGGQQETQYF.

The chain couples TRBV7-2 to TRBJ1-4; D is unclear. CDR1 SGHTA and CDR2 FQGNSA come from the germline V gene. The V gene lost 5 bases and the J gene lost 4 bases, with 8 bases spanning the gap. The CDR3 totals 13 residues. The DNA of the CDR3 is TGTGCCAGCAGCCTCCTTGTTAATGAAAAACTGTTTTTT. Its protein is CASSLLVNEKLFF.

This clonotype was recorded a few times. The genes are TRBV29-1 and TRBJ2-1; tentatively, D is TRBD2 (7 bases). CDR1 and CDR2 (germline): SQVTM, ANQGSEA. The CDR3 extends over 15 amino acids. The V end lost 2 bases, the J end lost 9 bases, and 20 bases lay between the germline ends. CDR3 in DNA: TGCAGCGTTGAAAAGTCAACAGGGAGGGGGTCTGAGCAGTTCTTC. Its protein is CSVEKSTGRGSEQFF.

A few counts support this clonotype. This sequence joins TRBV7-2 and TRBJ2-7; perhaps D is TRBD1 or TRBD2 (5 bases each). The CDR3 totals 12 residues. With 4 bases removed from V and 6 bases from J, the gap between germline ends came to 10 bases. Germline V gene lookup returns CDR1 SGHTA and CDR2 FQGNSA. The CDR3: CASSSGRAEQYF. The CDR3 DNA reads TGTGCCAGCAGCTCAGGGCGGGCCGAGCAGTACTTC. The variable domain in full, completed from reference TRBV7-2 and TRBJ2-7, reads GAGVSQSPSNKVTEKGKDVELRCDPISGHTALYWYRQSLGQGLEFLIYFQGNSAPDKSGLPSDRFSAERTGGSVSTLTIQRTQQEDSAVYLCASSSGRAEQYFGPGTRLTVT.

The rearrangement joins TRBV20-1 to TRBJ2-5, with TRBD2 identical over 12 bases. Germline V gene sequence: CDR1 DFQATT, CDR2 SNEGSKA (reference sequence). V was pared by 2 bases and J by 5 bases, with 9 bases of the junction left unmatched. The CDR3 loop spans 16 amino acids. CDR3 region: CSARRLAGVPGETQYF. CDR3 coding DNA: TGCAGTGCTAGACGACTAGCGGGGGTCCCCGGGGAGACCCAGTACTTC.

The chain combines TRBV20-1 with TRBJ2-2; 8 bases match TRBD1. J was trimmed by 3 bases and V by 5 bases; bases with no gene match: 8. Germline V gene sequence: CDR1 DFQATT, CDR2 SNEGSKA (reference sequence). The CDR3 is 15 amino acids. The CDR3 sequence: CSASRTGLDTGELFF. The CDR3 nucleotides read TGCAGTGCTTCTCGGACAGGGTTGGACACCGGGGAGCTGTTTTTT.

At least ten counts were recorded for this clonotype. The chain is built from TRBV6-2 or TRBV6-3 and TRBJ2-7; 10 bases line up with TRBD2. The junction had 4 bases not matched to a gene; V was cut back by 2 bases and J by 0 bases. Looked up from germline, CDR1 is MNHEY and CDR2 is SVGEGT. This CDR3 has 16 amino acids. This CDR3 is CASSYSPSGSSYEQYF. CDR3 DNA: TGTGCCAGCAGTTACAGTCCTAGCGGGAGCTCCTACGAGCAGTACTTC.

With regard to this clonotype: A far bigger clonotype differs at one base, so this is likely a read error. The V call is TRBV7-2, the J call TRBJ2-7; the D gene is possibly TRBD2 (6 bases). This CDR3 has 13 amino acids. With 4 bases removed from V and 7 bases from J, the gap between germline ends came to 14 bases. Germline values: CDR1 SGHTA, CDR2 FQGNSA. The CDR3 DNA is TGTGCCAGCAGCTCGGGGGTGTACAATGAGCAGTACTTC. Amino acid sequence: CASSSGVYNEQYF. Using reference TRBV7-2 and TRBJ2-7 for the parts outside the CDR3, the full variable domain is GAGVSQSPSNKVTEKGKDVELRCDPISGHTALYWYRQSLGQGLEFLIYFQGNSAPDKSGLPSDRFSAERTGGSVSTLTIQRTQQEDSAVYLCASSSGVYNEQYFGPGTRLTVT.

J is TRBJ2-7 and V is TRBV2; D possibly corresponds to TRBD2 (5 bases). The CDR3 spans 15 residues. Germline CDR1 is SNHLY and CDR2 is FYNNEI. Trimming shortened V by 2 bases and J by 7 bases, and 18 bases separated the two germline ends. The CDR3 here is CASSEFERSYNEQYF. The CDR3 DNA is TGTGCCAGCAGTGAATTTGAGCGGTCCTACAATGAGCAGTACTTC. The full variable domain, its missing parts supplied by reference TRBV2 and TRBJ2-7, is EPEVTQTPSHQVTQMGQEVILRCVPISNHLYFYWYRQILGQKVEFLVSFYNNEISEKSEIFDDQFSVERPDGSNFTLKIRSTKLEDSAMYFCASSEFERSYNEQYFGPGTRLTVT.

CDR3 sequence: CASSFEGMNSPLHF. CDR3 nucleotides: TGTGCCAGCAGTTTCGAGGGGATGAATTCACCCCTCCACTTT. The rearrangement uses TRBV6-5 and TRBJ1-6, with D perhaps matching TRBD1 (5 bases). Germline CDR1 is MNHEY and CDR2 is SVGAGI. The length of the CDR3 is 14 residues. V dropped 4 bases and J dropped 7 bases, with 11 bases sitting between them.

Remarks on this clonotype: This may come from a read error, since a much larger clone is one base off. The CDR3 DNA sequence: TGTGCCAGCGGGGCAACGACCTACGAGCAGTTCTTC. Amino acids: CASGATTYEQFF. The rearrangement joins TRBV6-2 or TRBV6-3 to TRBJ2-1, with D possibly being TRBD1 (5 bases). Trimming shortened V by 8 bases and J by 10 bases, and 15 bases separated the two germline ends. From germline, CDR1 is MNHEY and CDR2 SVGEGT. This CDR3 has 12 amino acids.